This TCR beta chain stems from a study of shared T cell receptors in the human thymus. V lost 5 bases and J 0 bases, leaving 11 bases between the germline ends. This CDR3 spans 14 amino acids. Germline CDR1 SGHAT, CDR2 FQNNGV. The repertoire was sequenced with immunoSEQ multiplex PCR; TCRdb's copy has only in-frame clones and lacks some. The sample contains roughly 550,000 clones, around 82% of which appear only once. This sample also belongs to another study, concerning human thymus T cells. That investigation notes: Finnish infants who were healthy and having corrective surgery for congenital heart defects made up the donors. Related research has reported that thymic repertoires overlap highly among unrelated individuals.

J is TRBJ2-7 and V is TRBV11-2; D unclear. The receptor was isolated from a boy in the first two years of life with a congenital heart defect. The sequenced sample was thymocytes. The CDR3 here is CASSLSLSSYEQYF. Written as DNA, the CDR3 is TGTGCCAGCAGCCTCTCGCTTAGCTCCTACGAGCAGTACTTC.